These 3 T cell receptor beta chains were all obtained from the same sample, sequenced in a study of B cell selection in AIRE deficiency. Assay: immunoSEQ multiplex PCR; the TCRdb copy retains only in-frame clones and omits some. The sample consists of 11,000 to 15,000 clones, about 92% of them appearing once. The regulatory T cell sort gate was CD4+CD25hiCD127low/negative. The sequencing input was Tregs sorted from PBMCs. The receptors were gathered from a human donor with AIRE deficiency.

The table lists this clone with a count of one. The chain couples TRBV14 to TRBJ2-2; TRBD2 agrees at 8 bases. After removal of 1 base from V and 4 bases from J, the junction contained 2 bases not matched to a gene. This CDR3 has 15 amino acids. From germline, CDR1 is SGHDN and CDR2 FVKESK. The CDR3 reads CASSQVAGGTGELFF. CDR3 in DNA: TGTGCCAGCAGCCAAGTGGCGGGGGGCACCGGGGAGCTGTTTTTT. The full variable domain, its missing parts supplied by reference TRBV14 and TRBJ2-2, is EAGVTQFPSHSVIEKGQTVTLRCDPISGHDNLYWYRRVMGKEIKFLLHFVKESKQDESGMPNNRFLAERTGGTYSTLKVQPAELEDSGVYFCASSQVAGGTGELFFGEGSRLTVL.

V usage is TRBV7-6 and J usage is TRBJ2-6, with 9 bases matching TRBD1. J was trimmed by 1 base and V by 1 base; bases with no gene match: 2. CDR3 size: 17 residues. CDR1 SGHVS and CDR2 FNYEAQ come from the germline V gene. In nucleotides, the CDR3 is TGTGCCAGCAGCTTAGTAGGGACAGGGTCTGGGGCCAACGTCCTGACTTTC. This encodes CASSLVGTGSGANVLTF. Drawing the rest from reference TRBV7-6 and TRBJ2-6, the complete variable domain is GAGVSQSPRYKVTKRGQDVALRCDPISGHVSLYWYRQALGQGPEFLTYFNYEAQQDKSGLPNDRFSAERPEGSISTLTIQRTEQRDSAMYRCASSLVGTGSGANVLTFGAGSRLTVL.

J is TRBJ1-4 and V is TRBV7-9; D is possibly TRBD1 (5 bases). The CDR3 is 15 residues long. Trimming took off 4 bases at V and 8 bases at J, with 17 bases between the two ends. The germline V gene has CDR1 SEHNR and CDR2 FQNEAQ (reference sequence). In DNA form, the CDR3 reads TGTGCCAGCAGCTCTCGGGACGGACGCGGCGAAAAACTGTTTTTT. Translation: CASSSRDGRGEKLFF.